These T cell receptor beta chains were read from a single sample in a study of CD8 T cells in Susac syndrome. Using its own MiXCR run on the immunoSEQ multiplex PCR reads, TCRdb lists one record per CDR3 protein. The sample has around 71,000 distinct CDR3 sequences; 96% are singletons. Sequencing was performed on CD4+ T cells from PBMCs. The receptors come from a human donor with multiple sclerosis. The CDR3 runs from the conserved cysteine through the conserved F or W. The D gene is left open where the match is weak. Not every row has a clone size; where given, it reads once, few, many or a size class.

d_call	cdr3_length	v_call	clone_size	j_call	cdr3_aa	cdr3_nt
NA	13	TRBV12-3/TRBV12-4	NA	TRBJ1-1	CASTATTRGEAFF	TGTGCCAGCACTGCTACGACCCGAGGTGAAGCTTTCTTT
TRBD2	17	TRBV5-1	NA	TRBJ2-3	CASSSVTSGISTDTQYF	TGCGCCAGCAGCTCTGTCACTAGCGGCATCAGCACAGATACGCAGTATTTT
TRBD2	14	TRBV20-1	NA	TRBJ2-3	CSAISGGGTDTQYF	TGCAGTGCTATTAGCGGGGGTGGGACAGATACGCAGTATTTT
NA	13	TRBV29-1	NA	TRBJ1-1	CSVPIFGSSEAFF	TGCAGCGTTCCTATCTTTGGGAGTAGCGAAGCTTTCTTT
NA	15	TRBV3-1	NA	TRBJ1-1	CASSLRLGGGTEAFF	TGTGCCAGCAGCCTAAGATTGGGGGGAGGGACTGAAGCTTTCTTT
TRBD1	16	TRBV7-9	once	TRBJ2-3	CASSSQGVRSTDTQYF	TGTGCCAGCAGCTCCCAGGGGGTGCGTAGCACAGATACGCAGTATTTT
NA	14	TRBV3-1	NA	TRBJ2-5	CASSQLNLQETQYF	TGTGCCAGCAGCCAATTGAACCTCCAAGAGACCCAGTACTTC
TRBD1	15	TRBV3-1	NA	TRBJ2-7	CASSHSDRQGYEQYF	TGTGCCAGCAGCCATTCGGACAGGCAGGGATACGAGCAGTACTTC
NA	15	TRBV4-3	NA	TRBJ2-4	CASSQGVRSKNIQYF	TGCGCCAGCAGCCAAGGGGTCAGGTCCAAAAACATTCAGTACTTC
NA	15	TRBV3-1	NA	TRBJ1-6	CASSQEAGGNSPLHF	TGTGCCAGCAGCCAAGAGGCAGGAGGTAATTCACCCCTCCACTTT
NA	15	TRBV12-3/TRBV12-4	NA	TRBJ2-3	CASSSRGASTDTQYF	TGTGCCAGCAGCTCCAGGGGAGCTAGCACAGATACGCAGTATTTT